A single sample is the source of the 20 T cell receptor beta chains below, sequenced in a study of blood T cell repertoires in COVID-19. Generated by immunoSEQ multiplex PCR, the TCRdb table keeps only in-frame clones and is missing some. Of about 430,000 clones listed, around nine tenths are singletons. Sequencing was performed on peripheral blood. The receptors were gathered from a man younger than 35 with COVID-19, enrolled during active disease.

This clone occurred a few times. The rearrangement joins TRBV21-1 to TRBJ1-1; the tabulated D call, TRBD1, remains unverified against the DNA. TRBV21-1 is a pseudogene locus. The CDR3 totals 14 residues. The CDR3 DNA is TGTGCCAGCAGATCACCCCCAGTGGCCACTGAAGCTTTCTTT. Amino acids: CASRSPPVATEAFF.

The chain combines TRBV5-1 with TRBJ1-2, with D possibly being TRBD1 (5 bases). Germline V gives CDR1 SGHRS, CDR2 YFSETQ. The CDR3 has 13 residues. The V gene lost 0 bases and the J gene lost 2 bases, with 5 bases spanning the gap. The CDR3 DNA follows: TGCGCCAGCAGCTTGGCAGGGAACTATGGCTACACCTTC. Translated, it gives CASSLAGNYGYTF.

J is TRBJ2-3 and V is TRBV7-7; a weak D match, TRBD2 (5 bases). The CDR3 has 14 amino acids. Trimming removed 2 bases from V and 2 bases from J, with 8 bases in between. The V gene's germline CDR1 is SSHAT and CDR2 FNYEAQ (reference sequence). The CDR3 DNA reads TGTGCCAGCAGCTTATCACTAGACACAGATACGCAGTATTTT. This gives the protein CASSLSLDTDTQYF.

Worth noting for this clone: The junction shows a germline mismatch at one end, possibly a read error. The chain joins TRBV12-3 or TRBV12-4 to TRBJ1-4; D ambiguous. This CDR3 comprises 13 residues. Here the CDR3 reads CASSLFANEKLFF. DNA of the CDR3: TGTGCCAGCAGTTTATTCGCTAACGAAAAACTGTTTTTT.

The chain couples TRBV10-3 to TRBJ2-7; D possibly corresponds to TRBD2 (5 bases). V was cut by 11 bases and J by 3 bases, with 17 bases left in between. This CDR3 region has 13 residues. CDR1 ENHRY and CDR2 SYGVKD come from the germline V gene. CDR3 loop: CAVRWENVYEQYF. CDR3 nucleotide sequence: TGTGCCGTCCGATGGGAGAATGTCTACGAGCAGTACTTC.

This clone appeared a single time. The chain has TRBV7-9 and TRBJ2-7, with TRBD2 matching over 13 bases. Germline-derived CDR1 and CDR2 are SEHNR and FQNEAQ (reference sequence). CDR3 length: 15 amino acids. V lost 3 bases and J lost 7; bases outside the gene matches: 6. CDR3 sequence reads: CASSLTSGGLGEQYF. The CDR3 nucleotides are TGTGCCAGCAGCTTGACTAGCGGGGGGCTGGGGGAGCAGTACTTC.

This clone was recorded only once. The chain joins TRBV2 to TRBJ1-5; D call uncertain. Deletions cut 6 bases from V and 3 bases from J, with 12 bases between. The CDR3 sequence is 14 residues long. CDR1 is SNHLY and CDR2 is FYNNEI in the germline V gene. Here the CDR3 reads CASSLDTNNQPQHF. The CDR3 DNA follows: TGTGCCAGCAGCCTCGACACGAACAATCAGCCCCAGCATTTT. Full variable domain (outside the CDR3, taken from reference TRBV2 and TRBJ1-5): EPEVTQTPSHQVTQMGQEVILRCVPISNHLYFYWYRQILGQKVEFLVSFYNNEISEKSEIFDDQFSVERPDGSNFTLKIRSTKLEDSAMYFCASSLDTNNQPQHFGDGTRLSIL.

This clone was counted once. Other DNA sequences in the same sample also yield this CDR3. The V call is TRBV5-1, the J call TRBJ2-5; 12 bases are a match to TRBD2. V was pared by 4 bases and J by 4 bases, with 5 bases of the junction left unmatched. Looked up from germline, CDR1 is SGHRS and CDR2 is YFSETQ. The CDR3 loop spans 15 amino acids. The CDR3 loop is CASSLALAGGETQYF. DNA for the CDR3: TGCGCCAGCAGCCTAGCACTAGCGGGAGGAGAGACCCAGTACTTC.

The CDR3 nucleotides read TGTGCCTGGAGTGGGACACCGGGCACCATATATTTT. Residues: CAWSGTPGTIYF. J is TRBJ1-3 and V is TRBV30; D perhaps matches TRBD1 (5 bases). V lost 1 base, J lost 9 bases, and 10 bases lay in between. The CDR3 totals 12 residues. From germline, CDR1 is GTSNPN and CDR2 SVGIG (reference sequence).

This rearrangement joins TRBV2 to TRBJ2-7; 7 positions agree with TRBD1. CDR3 length: 13 residues. From germline, CDR1 is SNHLY and CDR2 FYNNEI. J was trimmed by 0 bases and V by 8 bases; bases with no gene match: 4. CDR3 nucleotide sequence: TGTGCCAGCCTACAGGGGCCCTCCTACGAGCAGTACTTC. This codes for CASLQGPSYEQYF.

This chain uses TRBV7-9 with TRBJ2-5, with TRBD1 matching over 8 bases. J gave up 5 bases and V 4 bases, and 6 bases lay outside the gene matches. The CDR3 consists of 14 residues. The germline V gene has CDR1 SEHNR and CDR2 FQNEAQ (reference sequence). The CDR3 is CASSSRTGPETQYF. CDR3 sequence (DNA): TGTGCCAGCAGCTCAAGGACAGGGCCGGAGACCCAGTACTTC.

This clone was found a few times. This chain joins TRBV5-1 and TRBJ2-7; 9 bases match TRBD1. Germline loops: CDR1 SGHRS, CDR2 YFSETQ. The junction had 7 bases not matched to a gene; V was cut back by 0 bases and J by 3 bases. The CDR3 has 16 residues. For the CDR3, the DNA is TGCGCCAGCAGCTTGGCGGGACAGGGATCCCTCTACGAGCAGTACTTC. Translated: CASSLAGQGSLYEQYF.

The J gene is TRBJ1-2, the V gene TRBV5-1; maybe TRBD1 (5 bases). The CDR3 is 14 amino acids. Trimming cost V 2 bases and J 6 bases, with 14 bases left between them. Germline V gene data show CDR1 as SGHRS and CDR2 as YFSETQ. CDR3 amino acids: CASSLPGHSDGYTF. The CDR3 bases are TGCGCCAGCAGCTTACCAGGACATTCGGATGGCTACACCTTC.

The genes are TRBV7-2 and TRBJ2-3; TRBD2 matches 9 bases. CDR1 SGHTA and CDR2 FQGNSA come from the germline V gene. Trimming took 3 bases from V and 2 from J; bases not matched to a gene: 6. This CDR3 has 16 amino acids. CDR3 sequence: CASSLRLAGNTDTQYF. The CDR3 bases are TGTGCCAGCAGCTTGCGCCTAGCGGGAAACACAGATACGCAGTATTTT.

The genes are TRBV2 and TRBJ2-3; D not resolved. V lost 7 bases and J lost 4, with 9 bases in between. This CDR3 spans 12 amino acids. Germline CDR1 reads SNHLY; CDR2 reads FYNNEI. Here the CDR3 DNA reads TGTGCCAGCACTGACTCAGCAGATACGCAGTATTTT. This sequence encodes CASTDSADTQYF.

The rearrangement uses TRBV11-2 and TRBJ2-1; 10 nucleotides match TRBD1. Trimming cost V 5 bases and J 5 bases; bases outside gene matches: 6. The CDR3 is made up of 15 amino acids. Germline CDR1 and CDR2: SGHAT and FQNNGV. The CDR3 DNA reads as TGTGCCAGCAGCCCGGGGACAGGGGTCAACAATGAGCAGTTCTTC. Its translation is CASSPGTGVNNEQFF.

The chain recombines TRBV5-1 with TRBJ1-3; 9 nucleotides agree with TRBD1. V lost 0 bases to trimming and J lost 3 bases; unmatched junction nucleotides: 7. CDR3 size: 17 residues. Germline V CDR1 and CDR2: SGHRS, YFSETQ. CDR3 amino acids: CASSLEGTGSFGNTIYF. DNA for the CDR3: TGCGCCAGCAGCTTGGAAGGGACAGGGTCTTTTGGAAACACCATATATTTT.

This chain connects TRBV2 to TRBJ1-4; D might be TRBD1 (6 bases). The CDR3 is 14 amino acids. Per germline, CDR1 SNHLY and CDR2 FYNNEI. The ends were cut back, 6 bases at V and 2 bases at J, with 10 bases in the middle. The CDR3 bases are TGTGCCAGCAGGGGGGACACTACTAATGAAAAACTGTTTTTT. Residues: CASRGDTTNEKLFF.

The chain is built from TRBV29-1 and TRBJ1-2, with 9 bases matching TRBD1. CDR3 length equals 16 residues. From germline, CDR1 is SQVTM and CDR2 ANQGSEA. The trim removed 6 bases at V and 1 base at J, leaving 12 bases unmatched. This CDR3 is CSVYAPGTGYNYGYTF. CDR3 sequence (DNA): TGCAGCGTCTACGCCCCCGGGACAGGGTATAACTATGGCTACACCTTC.

The chain carries TRBV2 and TRBJ2-1; D might be TRBD2 (6 bases). Germline-derived CDR1 and CDR2 are SNHLY and FYNNEI. The V end was cut by 6 bases, the J end by 10 bases, with 10 bases between. There are 11 residues in the CDR3. The CDR3 sequence: CASSGTLEQFF. DNA of the CDR3: TGTGCCAGCAGCGGGACTCTCGAGCAGTTCTTC. The full variable domain, its missing parts supplied by reference TRBV2 and TRBJ2-1, is EPEVTQTPSHQVTQMGQEVILRCVPISNHLYFYWYRQILGQKVEFLVSFYNNEISEKSEIFDDQFSVERPDGSNFTLKIRSTKLEDSAMYFCASSGTLEQFFGPGTRLTVL.